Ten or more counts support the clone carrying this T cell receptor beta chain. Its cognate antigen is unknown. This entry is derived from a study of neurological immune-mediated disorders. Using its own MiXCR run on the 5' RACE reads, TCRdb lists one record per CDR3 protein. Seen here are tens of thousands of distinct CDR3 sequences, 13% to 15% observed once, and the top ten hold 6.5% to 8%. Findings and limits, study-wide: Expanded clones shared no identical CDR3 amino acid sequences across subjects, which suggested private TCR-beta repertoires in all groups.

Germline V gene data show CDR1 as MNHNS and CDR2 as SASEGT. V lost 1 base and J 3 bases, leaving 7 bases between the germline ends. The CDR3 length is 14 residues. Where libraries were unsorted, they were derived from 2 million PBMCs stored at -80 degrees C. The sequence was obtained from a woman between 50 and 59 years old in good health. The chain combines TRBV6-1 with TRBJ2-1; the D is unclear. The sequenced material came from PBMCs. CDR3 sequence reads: CASSEVGLYNEQFF. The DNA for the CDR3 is TGTGCCAGCAGTGAAGTAGGTCTCTACAATGAGCAGTTCTTC.